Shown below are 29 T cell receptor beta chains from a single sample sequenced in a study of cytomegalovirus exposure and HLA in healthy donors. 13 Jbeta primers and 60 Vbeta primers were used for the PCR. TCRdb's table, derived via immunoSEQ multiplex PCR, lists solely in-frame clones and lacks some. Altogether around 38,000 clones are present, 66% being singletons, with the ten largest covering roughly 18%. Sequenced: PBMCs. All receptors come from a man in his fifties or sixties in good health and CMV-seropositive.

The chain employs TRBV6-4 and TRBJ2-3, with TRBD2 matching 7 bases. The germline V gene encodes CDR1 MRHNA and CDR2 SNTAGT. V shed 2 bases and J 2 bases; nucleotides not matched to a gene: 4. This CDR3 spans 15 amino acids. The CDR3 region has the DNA TGTGCCAGCAGTGACGCGGCGGGAGCCACAGATACGCAGTATTTT. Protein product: CASSDAAGATDTQYF.

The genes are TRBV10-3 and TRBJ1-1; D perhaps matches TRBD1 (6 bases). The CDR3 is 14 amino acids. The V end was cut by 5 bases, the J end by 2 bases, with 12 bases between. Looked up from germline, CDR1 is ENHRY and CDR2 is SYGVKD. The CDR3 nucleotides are TGTGCCATCAGTCTCACAGGGACCAACACTGAAGCTTTCTTT. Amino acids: CAISLTGTNTEAFF.

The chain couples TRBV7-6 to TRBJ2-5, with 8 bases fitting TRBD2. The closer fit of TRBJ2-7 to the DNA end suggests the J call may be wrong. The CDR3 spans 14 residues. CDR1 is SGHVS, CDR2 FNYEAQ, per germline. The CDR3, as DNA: TGTGCCAGCAGCTTTAGCGGGGTAGACTCCGAGCAGTACTTC. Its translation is CASSFSGVDSEQYF.

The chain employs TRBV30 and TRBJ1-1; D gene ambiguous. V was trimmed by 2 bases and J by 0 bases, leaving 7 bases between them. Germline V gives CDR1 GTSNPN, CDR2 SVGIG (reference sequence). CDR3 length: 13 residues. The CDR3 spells CAWSKQVNTEAFF. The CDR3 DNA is TGTGCCTGGAGTAAACAAGTGAACACTGAAGCTTTCTTT.

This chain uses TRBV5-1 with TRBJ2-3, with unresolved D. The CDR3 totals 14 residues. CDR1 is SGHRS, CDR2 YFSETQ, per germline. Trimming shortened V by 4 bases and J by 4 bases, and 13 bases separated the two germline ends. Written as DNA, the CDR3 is TGCGCCAGCAGCCCCTCATGGGCCCCAGATACGCAGTATTTT. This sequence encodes CASSPSWAPDTQYF.

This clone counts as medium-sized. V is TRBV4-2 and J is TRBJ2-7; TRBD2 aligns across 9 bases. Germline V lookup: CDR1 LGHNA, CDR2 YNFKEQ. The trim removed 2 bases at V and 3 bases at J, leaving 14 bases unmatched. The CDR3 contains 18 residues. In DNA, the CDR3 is TGTGCCAGCAGCCAAATGCCGGCAGCGGGGGGCCCCGGCTACGAGCAGTACTTC. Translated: CASSQMPAAGGPGYEQYF.

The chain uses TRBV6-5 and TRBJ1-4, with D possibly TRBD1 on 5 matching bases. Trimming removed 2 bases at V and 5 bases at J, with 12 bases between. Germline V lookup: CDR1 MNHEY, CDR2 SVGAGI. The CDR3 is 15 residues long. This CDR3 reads CASSYQGLINEKLFF. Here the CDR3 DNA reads TGTGCCAGCAGTTACCAGGGACTGATAAATGAAAAACTGTTTTTT.

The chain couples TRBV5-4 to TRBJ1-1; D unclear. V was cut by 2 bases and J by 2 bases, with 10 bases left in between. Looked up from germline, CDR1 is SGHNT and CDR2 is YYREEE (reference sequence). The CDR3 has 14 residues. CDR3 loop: CASSFDNSNTEAFF. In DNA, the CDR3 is TGTGCCAGCAGCTTCGACAATTCCAACACTGAAGCTTTCTTT.

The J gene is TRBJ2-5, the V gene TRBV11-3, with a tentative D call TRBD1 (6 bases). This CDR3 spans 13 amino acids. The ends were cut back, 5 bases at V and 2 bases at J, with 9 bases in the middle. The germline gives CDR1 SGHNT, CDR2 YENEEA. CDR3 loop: CASSRGGQETQYF. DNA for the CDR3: TGTGCCAGCAGCCGAGGGGGACAAGAGACCCAGTACTTC.

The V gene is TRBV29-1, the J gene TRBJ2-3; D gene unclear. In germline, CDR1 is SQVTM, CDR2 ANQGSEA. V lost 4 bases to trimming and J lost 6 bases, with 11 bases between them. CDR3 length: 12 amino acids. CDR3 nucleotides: TGCAGCGTTGCCTCTAACTGGGATACGCAGTATTTT. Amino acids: CSVASNWDTQYF.

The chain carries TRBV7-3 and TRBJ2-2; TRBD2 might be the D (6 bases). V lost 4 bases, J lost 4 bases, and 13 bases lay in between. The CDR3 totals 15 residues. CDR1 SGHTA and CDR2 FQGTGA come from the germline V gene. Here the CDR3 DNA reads TGTGCCAGCAGCTGGGGCGGGGAACCCACCGGGGAGCTGTTTTTT. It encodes CASSWGGEPTGELFF. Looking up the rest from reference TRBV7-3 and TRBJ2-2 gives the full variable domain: GAGVSQTPSNKVTEKGKYVELRCDPISGHTALYWYRQSLGQGPEFLIYFQGTGAADDSGLPNDRFFAVRPEGSVSTLKIQRTERGDSAVYLCASSWGGEPTGELFFGEGSRLTVL.

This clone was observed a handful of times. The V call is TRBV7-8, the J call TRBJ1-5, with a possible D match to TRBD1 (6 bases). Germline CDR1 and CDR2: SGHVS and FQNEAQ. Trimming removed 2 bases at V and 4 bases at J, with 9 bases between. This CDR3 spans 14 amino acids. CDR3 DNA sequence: TGTGCCAGCAGCTTAATCCAGGGGAATCAGCCCCAGCATTTT. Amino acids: CASSLIQGNQPQHF.

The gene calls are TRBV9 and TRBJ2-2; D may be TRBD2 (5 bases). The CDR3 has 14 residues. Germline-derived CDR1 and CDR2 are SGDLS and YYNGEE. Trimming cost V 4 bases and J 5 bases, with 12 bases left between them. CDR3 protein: CASSPRTGTGELFF. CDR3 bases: TGTGCCAGCAGCCCCCGGACGGGAACCGGGGAGCTGTTTTTT.

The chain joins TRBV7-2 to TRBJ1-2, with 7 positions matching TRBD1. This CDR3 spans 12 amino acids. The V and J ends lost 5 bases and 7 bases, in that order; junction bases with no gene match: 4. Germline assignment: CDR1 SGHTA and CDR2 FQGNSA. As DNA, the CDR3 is TGTGCCAGCAGCCCCGACAGGGCTGGCTACACCTTC. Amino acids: CASSPDRAGYTF.

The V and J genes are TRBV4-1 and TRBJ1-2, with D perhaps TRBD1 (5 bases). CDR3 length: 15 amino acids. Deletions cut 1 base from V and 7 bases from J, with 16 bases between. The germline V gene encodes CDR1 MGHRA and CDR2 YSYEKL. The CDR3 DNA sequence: TGCGCCAGCAGCCAAGGTAGTTTGGCAGGGATTGGCTACACCTTC. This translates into CASSQGSLAGIGYTF.

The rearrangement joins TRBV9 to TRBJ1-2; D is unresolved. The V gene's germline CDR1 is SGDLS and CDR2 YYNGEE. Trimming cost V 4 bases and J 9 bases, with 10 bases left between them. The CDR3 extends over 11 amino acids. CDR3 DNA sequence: TGTGCCAGCAGCCCCCCTTTAAGCTACACCTTC. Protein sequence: CASSPPLSYTF.

The CDR3 loop is CASTKGSGNTEAFF. CDR3 in DNA: TGTGCCAGCACCAAGGGGTCAGGGAACACTGAAGCTTTCTTT. The chain carries TRBV6-1 and TRBJ1-1; tentatively, D is TRBD1 (5 bases). The CDR3 consists of 14 residues. V was trimmed by 7 bases and J by 1 base, leaving 13 bases between them. CDR1 MNHNS and CDR2 SASEGT come from the germline V gene.

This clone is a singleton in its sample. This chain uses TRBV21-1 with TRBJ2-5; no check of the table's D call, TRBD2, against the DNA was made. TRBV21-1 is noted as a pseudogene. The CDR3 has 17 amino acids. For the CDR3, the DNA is TGTGCCAGCAGCAAAAAGATAAACGGGGGGGCCGAGGAGACCCAGTACTTC. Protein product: CASSKKINGGAEETQYF.

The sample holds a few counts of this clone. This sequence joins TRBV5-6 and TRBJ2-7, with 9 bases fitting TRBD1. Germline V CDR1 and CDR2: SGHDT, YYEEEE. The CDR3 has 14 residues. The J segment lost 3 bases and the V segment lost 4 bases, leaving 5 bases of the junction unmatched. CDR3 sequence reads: CASSHWDRVYEQYF. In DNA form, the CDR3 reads TGTGCCAGCAGCCACTGGGACAGGGTCTACGAGCAGTACTTC. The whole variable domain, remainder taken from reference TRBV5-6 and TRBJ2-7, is DAGVTQSPTHLIKTRGQQVTLRCSPKSGHDTVSWYQQALGQGPQFIFQYYEEEERQRGNFPDRFSGHQFPNYSSELNVNALLLGDSALYLCASSHWDRVYEQYFGPGTRLTVT.

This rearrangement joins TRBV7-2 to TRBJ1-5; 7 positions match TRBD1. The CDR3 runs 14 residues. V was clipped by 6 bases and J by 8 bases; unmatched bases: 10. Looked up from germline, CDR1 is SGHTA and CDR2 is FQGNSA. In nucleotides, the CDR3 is TGTGCCAGCAGTTTACAGGGGACGGACGAGCCCCAGCATTTT. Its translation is CASSLQGTDEPQHF.

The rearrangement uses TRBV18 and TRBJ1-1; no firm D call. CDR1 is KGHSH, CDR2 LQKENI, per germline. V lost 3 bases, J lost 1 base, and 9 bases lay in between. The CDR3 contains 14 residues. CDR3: CASSPNRENTEAFF. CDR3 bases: TGTGCCAGCTCACCTAACAGAGAGAACACTGAAGCTTTCTTT.

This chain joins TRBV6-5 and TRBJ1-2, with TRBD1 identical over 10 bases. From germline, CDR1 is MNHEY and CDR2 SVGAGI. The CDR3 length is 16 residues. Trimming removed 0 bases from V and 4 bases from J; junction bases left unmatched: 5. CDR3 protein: CASSYSRQGASYGYTF. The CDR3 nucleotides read TGTGCCAGCAGTTACTCGCGACAGGGGGCAAGCTATGGCTACACCTTC.

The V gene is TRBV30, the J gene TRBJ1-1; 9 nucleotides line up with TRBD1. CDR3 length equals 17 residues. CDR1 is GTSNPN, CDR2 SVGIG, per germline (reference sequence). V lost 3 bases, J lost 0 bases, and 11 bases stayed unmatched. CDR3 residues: CAWRDRGIPPMNTEAFF. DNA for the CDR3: TGTGCCTGGAGGGACAGGGGCATCCCCCCCATGAACACTGAAGCTTTCTTT.

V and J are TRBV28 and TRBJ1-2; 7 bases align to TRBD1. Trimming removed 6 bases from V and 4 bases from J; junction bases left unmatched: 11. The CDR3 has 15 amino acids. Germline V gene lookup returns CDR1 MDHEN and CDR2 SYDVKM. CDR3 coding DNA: TGTGCCAGCAGCTTCCGGGACAGAGTCTTCTATGGCTACACCTTC. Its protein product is CASSFRDRVFYGYTF.

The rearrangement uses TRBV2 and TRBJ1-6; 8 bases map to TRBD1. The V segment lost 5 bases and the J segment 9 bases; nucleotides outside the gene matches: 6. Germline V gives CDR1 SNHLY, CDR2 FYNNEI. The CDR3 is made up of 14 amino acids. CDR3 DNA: TGTGCCAGCAGTCTGGACAGGGCCAGTTCACCCCTCCACTTT. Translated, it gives CASSLDRASSPLHF.

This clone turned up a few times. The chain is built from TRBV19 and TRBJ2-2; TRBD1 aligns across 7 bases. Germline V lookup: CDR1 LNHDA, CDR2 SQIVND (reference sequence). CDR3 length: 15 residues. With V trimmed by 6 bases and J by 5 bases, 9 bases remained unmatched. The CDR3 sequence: CASRVRQGVTGELFF. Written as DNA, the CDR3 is TGTGCCAGTAGGGTTCGACAGGGAGTAACCGGGGAGCTGTTTTTT.

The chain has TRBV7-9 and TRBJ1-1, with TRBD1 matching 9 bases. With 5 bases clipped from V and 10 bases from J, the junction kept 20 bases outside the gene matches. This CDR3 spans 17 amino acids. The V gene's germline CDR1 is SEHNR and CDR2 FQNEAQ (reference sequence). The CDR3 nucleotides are TGTGCCAGCAGCCAAACAGGGGGCGCCGGGAGGGAAGGCGCAGCTTTCTTT. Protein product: CASSQTGGAGREGAAFF.

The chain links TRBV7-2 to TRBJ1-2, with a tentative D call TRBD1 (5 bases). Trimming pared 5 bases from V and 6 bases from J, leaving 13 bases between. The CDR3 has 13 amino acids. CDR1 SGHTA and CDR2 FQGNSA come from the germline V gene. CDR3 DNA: TGTGCCAGCAGCGGGGCCTCCCGGGATGGCTACACCTTC. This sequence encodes CASSGASRDGYTF.

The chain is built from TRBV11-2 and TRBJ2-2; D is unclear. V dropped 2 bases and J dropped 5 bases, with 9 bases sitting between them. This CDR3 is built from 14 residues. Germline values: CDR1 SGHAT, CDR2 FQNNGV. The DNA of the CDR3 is TGTGCCAGCAGCTTAAGGTCCGGGACCGGGGAGCTGTTTTTT. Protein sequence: CASSLRSGTGELFF.